This T cell receptor beta chain was profiled in a study of PD-1 blockade in classical Hodgkin lymphoma. Study-wide results and limits: Diversity in CD4+ TCRs, unlike that measured in CD8+ TCRs, had risen significantly by C4D1. Partial responders and progressors had significantly lower baseline TCR diversity.

Generated by immunoSEQ multiplex PCR, the TCRdb table keeps only in-frame clones and is missing some. The sample contains roughly 10,000 clones, roughly 88% of which appear only once. A word on this clone: Its antigen is currently unknown.

Time point here: cycle 4 day 1 (C4D1), after less than seven weeks of nivolumab. Relapse after autologous stem cell transplantation occurred in every patient, and brentuximab vedotin exposure varied. Investigators isolated CD4+ T cells from thawed PBMCs through magnetic negative selection. The CDR3 loop spans 12 amino acids. Trimming removed 6 bases from V and 4 bases from J, with 10 bases in between. The V gene's germline CDR1 is SNHLY and CDR2 FYNNEI. Material: CD4+ T cells from blood, obtained before the fourth cycle of nivolumab. This clonotype was obtained from a human donor with classical Hodgkin lymphoma. This chain links TRBV2 with TRBJ2-7; the D gene is possibly TRBD1 (7 bases). DNA of the CDR3: TGTGCCAGCAGGCCAGGGGGGTACGAGCAGTACTTC. Amino acid sequence: CASRPGGYEQYF.